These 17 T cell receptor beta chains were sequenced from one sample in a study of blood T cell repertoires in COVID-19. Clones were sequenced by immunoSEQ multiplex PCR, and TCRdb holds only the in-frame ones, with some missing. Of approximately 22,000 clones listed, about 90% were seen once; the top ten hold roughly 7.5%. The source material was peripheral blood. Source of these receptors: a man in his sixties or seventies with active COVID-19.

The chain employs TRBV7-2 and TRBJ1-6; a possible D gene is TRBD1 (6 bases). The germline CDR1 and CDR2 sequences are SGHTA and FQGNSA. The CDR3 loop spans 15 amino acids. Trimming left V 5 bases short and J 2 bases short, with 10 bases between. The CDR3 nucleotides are TGTGCCAGCAGCCTTGACAGGACCTATAATTCACCCCTCCACTTT. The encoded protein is CASSLDRTYNSPLHF.

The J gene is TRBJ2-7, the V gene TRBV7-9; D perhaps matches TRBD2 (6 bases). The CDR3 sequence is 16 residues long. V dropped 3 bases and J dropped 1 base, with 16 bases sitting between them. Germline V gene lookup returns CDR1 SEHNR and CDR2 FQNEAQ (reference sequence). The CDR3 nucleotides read TGTGCCAGCAGCTTCGCCGGGGGTGGACCTTCCTACGAGCAGTACTTC. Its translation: CASSFAGGGPSYEQYF. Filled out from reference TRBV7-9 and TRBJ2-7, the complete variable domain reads DTGVSQNPRHKITKRGQNVTFRCDPISEHNRLYWYRQTLGQGPEFLTYFQNEAQLEKSRLLSDRFSAERPKGSFSTLEIQRTEQGDSAMYLCASSFAGGGPSYEQYFGPGTRLTVT.

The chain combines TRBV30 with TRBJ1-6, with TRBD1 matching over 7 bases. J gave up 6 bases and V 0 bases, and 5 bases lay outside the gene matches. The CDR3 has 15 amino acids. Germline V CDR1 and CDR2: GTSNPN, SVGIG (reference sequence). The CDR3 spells CAWSVWTGVNSPLHF. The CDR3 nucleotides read TGTGCCTGGAGTGTGTGGACAGGAGTTAATTCACCCCTCCACTTT. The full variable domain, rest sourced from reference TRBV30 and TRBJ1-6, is SQTIHQWPATLVQPVGSPLSLECTVEGTSNPNLYWYRQAAGRGLQLLFYSVGIGQISSEVPQNLSASRPQDRQFILSSKKLLLSDSGFYLCAWSVWTGVNSPLHFGNGTRLTVT.

CDR3 loop: CASSAAYNYGYTF. The CDR3 DNA reads TGCGCCAGCAGCGCGGCCTATAACTATGGCTACACCTTC. The rearrangement links TRBV5-1 to TRBJ1-2; no firm D call. This CDR3 region has 13 residues. Per the germline V gene, CDR1 is SGHRS and CDR2 is YFSETQ. Trimming removed 4 bases at V and 1 base at J, with 8 bases between.

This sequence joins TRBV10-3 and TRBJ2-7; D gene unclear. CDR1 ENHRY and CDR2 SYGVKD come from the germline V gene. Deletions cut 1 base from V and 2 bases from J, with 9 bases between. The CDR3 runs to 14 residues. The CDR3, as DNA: TGTGCCATCAGTGAGTTAGAAGACACCTACGAGCAGTACTTC. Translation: CAISELEDTYEQYF.

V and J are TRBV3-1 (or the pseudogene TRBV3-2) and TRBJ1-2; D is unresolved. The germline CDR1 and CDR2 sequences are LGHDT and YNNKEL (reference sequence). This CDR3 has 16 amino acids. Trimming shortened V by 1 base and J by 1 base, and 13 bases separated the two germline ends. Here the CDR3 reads CASSQAFSVNNYGYTF. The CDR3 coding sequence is TGTGCCAGCAGCCAAGCGTTCTCAGTCAATAACTATGGCTACACCTTC.

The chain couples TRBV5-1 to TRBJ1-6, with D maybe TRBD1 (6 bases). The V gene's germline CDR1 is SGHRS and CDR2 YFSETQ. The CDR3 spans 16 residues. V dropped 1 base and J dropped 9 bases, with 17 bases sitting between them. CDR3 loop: CASSLLGRGEGSPLHF. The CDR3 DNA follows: TGCGCCAGCAGCTTGTTGGGCAGGGGAGAGGGTTCACCCCTCCACTTT.

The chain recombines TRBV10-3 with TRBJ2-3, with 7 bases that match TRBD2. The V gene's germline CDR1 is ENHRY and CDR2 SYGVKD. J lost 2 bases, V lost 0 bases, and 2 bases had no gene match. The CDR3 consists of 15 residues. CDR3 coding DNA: TGTGCCATCAGTGAGTCCGGGACTACCACAGATACGCAGTATTTT. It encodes CAISESGTTTDTQYF.

The CDR3 region has the DNA TGTGCCAGCAGCTACAGCGGGATCTACTACGAGCAGTACTTC. This encodes CASSYSGIYYEQYF. V is TRBV7-2 and J is TRBJ2-7, with 7 bases that match TRBD2. Germline V gives CDR1 SGHTA, CDR2 FQGNSA. Trimming removed 4 bases from V and 3 bases from J; junction bases left unmatched: 6. This CDR3 contains 14 residues.

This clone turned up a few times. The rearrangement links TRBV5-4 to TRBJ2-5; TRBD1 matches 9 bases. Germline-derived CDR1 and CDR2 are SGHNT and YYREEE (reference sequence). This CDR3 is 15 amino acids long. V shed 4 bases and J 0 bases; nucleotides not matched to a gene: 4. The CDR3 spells CASSAWTGDQETQYF. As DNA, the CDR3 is TGTGCCAGCAGCGCCTGGACAGGGGACCAAGAGACCCAGTACTTC. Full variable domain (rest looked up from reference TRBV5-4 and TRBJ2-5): ETGVTQSPTHLIKTRGQQVTLRCSSQSGHNTVSWYQQALGQGPQFIFQYYREEENGRGNFPPRFSGLQFPNYSSELNVNALELDDSALYLCASSAWTGDQETQYFGPGTRLLVL.

The CDR3 region is CASSEVFTSEQYF. DNA of the CDR3: TGTGCCAGCAGTGAAGTGTTTACGAGTGAGCAGTACTTC. The chain employs TRBV6-1 and TRBJ2-7; D unclear. V was cut by 1 base and J by 7 bases, with 11 bases left in between. This CDR3 has 13 residues. The germline CDR1 and CDR2 sequences are MNHNS and SASEGT.

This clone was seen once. CDR3 in DNA: TGTGCCAGCAGCTTGGGGTGGACAGGGTACCCAGATACGCAGTATTTT. It encodes CASSLGWTGYPDTQYF. The chain joins TRBV5-6 to TRBJ2-3; the match to TRBD1 covers 8 bases. V lost 0 bases, J lost 4 bases, and 7 bases stayed unmatched. CDR1 and CDR2 (germline): SGHDT, YYEEEE. This CDR3 region has 16 residues.

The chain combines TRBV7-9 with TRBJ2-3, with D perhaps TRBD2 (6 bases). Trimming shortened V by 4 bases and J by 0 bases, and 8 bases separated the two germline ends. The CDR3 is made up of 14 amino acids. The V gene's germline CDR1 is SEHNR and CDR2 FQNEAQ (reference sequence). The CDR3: CASSYSGSTDTQYF. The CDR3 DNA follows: TGTGCCAGCAGCTACAGCGGGAGCACAGATACGCAGTATTTT.

CDR3 bases: TGCGCCAGCAGCGGCGGACAGGGTGGGGGCTACACCTTC. It is translated as CASSGGQGGGYTF. The chain couples TRBV5-1 to TRBJ1-2; 8 positions agree with TRBD1. The V gene end was trimmed by 4 bases and the J gene end by 8 bases; junction bases not matched to a gene: 7. CDR3 size: 13 residues. The germline CDR1 and CDR2 sequences are SGHRS and YFSETQ.

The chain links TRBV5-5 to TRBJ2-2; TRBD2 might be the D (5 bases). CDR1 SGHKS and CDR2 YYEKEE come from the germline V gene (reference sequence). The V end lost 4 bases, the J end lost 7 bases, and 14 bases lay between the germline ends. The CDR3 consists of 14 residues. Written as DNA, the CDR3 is TGTGCCAGCAGCCGCGGGCAGGAGAACGGGGAGCTGTTTTTT. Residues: CASSRGQENGELFF.

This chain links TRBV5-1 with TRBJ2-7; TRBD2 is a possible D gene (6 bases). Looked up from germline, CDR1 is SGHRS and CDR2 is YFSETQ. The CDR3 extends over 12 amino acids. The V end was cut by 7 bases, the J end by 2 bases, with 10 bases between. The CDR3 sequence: CASSTGAYEQYF. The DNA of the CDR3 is TGCGCCAGCTCGACGGGAGCCTACGAGCAGTACTTC.

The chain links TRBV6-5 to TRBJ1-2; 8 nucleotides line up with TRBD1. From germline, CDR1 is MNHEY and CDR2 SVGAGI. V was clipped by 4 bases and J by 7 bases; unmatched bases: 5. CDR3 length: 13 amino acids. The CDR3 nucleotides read TGTGCCAGCAGTTCGACAGGGGCTATTGGCTACACCTTC. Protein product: CASSSTGAIGYTF.